The rows below give T cell receptor beta chains drawn from one sample of a study of molecular identifiers for immune sequencing clone quantification. TCRdb ran MiXCR on the PCR reads and lists one entry per CDR3 protein. The sample comprises approximately 630,000 distinct CDR3 sequences, about 25% of which are singletons, and about 0.84% rests with the top ten. Sequenced: naive CD8+ T cells from blood, with Jurkat cell RNA spiked in. These receptors originate from a human donor in good health. Some libraries in this study had Jurkat cell RNA spiked in. Each CDR3 is given with its conserved first and last residue. D genes are given only for firm matches. Clone size is given for some rows only: seen once, a few or many times, or a class if the clone is expanded.

- TRBJ2-5 many TRBV11-2 CASSLAGTETQYF TGTGCCAGCAGCTTAGCCGGGACAGAGACCCAGTACTTC
- TRBJ1-1 many TRBV7-9 CATTPRATEAFF TGTGCCACCACCCCGCGGGCGACTGAAGCTTTCTTT
- TRBJ2-5 many TRBV9 CASSVERGETQYF TGTGCCAGCAGCGTAGAAAGAGGAGAGACCCAGTACTTC
TRBD1 TRBJ2-3 few TRBV9 CASSVVPTGTGGTDTQYF TGTGCCAGCAGCGTAGTTCCCACCGGGACAGGGGGCACAGATACGCAGTATTTT
- TRBJ2-1 - TRBV6-2/TRBV6-3 CASLQDLSYNEQFF TGTGCCAGCCTACAGGACCTGTCCTACAATGAGCAGTTCTTC
- TRBJ2-2 - TRBV23-1 CASTIGNTGELFF TGCGCCAGCACCATAGGGAACACCGGGGAGCTGTTTTTT
- TRBJ2-5 few TRBV2 CASSRYTGETQYF TGTGCCAGCAGTCGGTACACGGGGGAGACCCAGTACTTC
- TRBJ2-5 few TRBV13 CASSPLMGTQYF TGTGCCAGCAGCCCCCTCATGGGGACCCAGTACTTC
- TRBJ2-2 few TRBV29-1 CSVEDFQKDTGELFF TGCAGCGTTGAAGATTTCCAGAAAGACACCGGGGAGCTGTTTTTT
TRBD2 TRBJ2-1 - TRBV20-1 CSAISPSGGPSYNEQFF TGCAGTGCTATCTCCCCTAGCGGGGGCCCCTCCTACAATGAGCAGTTCTTC
TRBD1 TRBJ2-1 once TRBV6-5 CASSYFRTGNEQFF TGTGCCAGCAGTTACTTTAGGACAGGTAATGAGCAGTTCTTC
- TRBJ2-7 many TRBV5-1 CASSLYPGGNEQYF TGCGCCAGCAGCTTGTACCCAGGGGGGAACGAGCAGTACTTC
- TRBJ1-2 - TRBV7-9 CASRADRSYGYTF TGTGCCAGCAGGGCGGACCGCTCCTATGGCTACACCTTC
TRBD2 TRBJ2-1 many TRBV6-5 CASGMGAGGLNEQFF TGTGCCAGCGGTATGGGAGCGGGGGGGTTGAATGAGCAGTTCTTC
TRBD1 TRBJ1-2 few TRBV29-1 CSVPGQGANGYTF TGCAGCGTGCCGGGACAGGGGGCGAATGGCTACACCTTC
- TRBJ2-3 many TRBV6-2/TRBV6-3 CASGTLPRVTDTQYF TGTGCCAGCGGGACGCTCCCTCGGGTCACAGATACGCAGTATTTT
TRBD1 TRBJ2-2 few TRBV10-1 CASSPAGTGGSGELFF TGCGCCAGCAGTCCCGCGGGGACAGGGGGCTCCGGGGAGCTGTTTTTT
- TRBJ1-1 many TRBV6-5 CASSEELSQRNTEAFF TGTGCCAGCAGCGAAGAGTTAAGTCAGAGGAACACTGAAGCTTTCTTT
- TRBJ2-7 few TRBV30 CAWSGTSREQYF TGTGCCTGGAGTGGAACCTCTCGGGAGCAGTACTTC
TRBD1 TRBJ1-1 - TRBV7-9 CASSSGQGGSETEAFF TGTGCCAGCAGCTCCGGCCAGGGGGGCAGTGAGACTGAAGCTTTCTTT
TRBD1 TRBJ1-6 few TRBV2 CASSNGQGYNSPLHF TGTGCCAGCAGTAACGGACAGGGTTATAATTCACCCCTCCACTTT
- TRBJ2-2 - TRBV20-1 CSAGAPNTGELFF TGCAGCGCTGGAGCACCGAACACCGGGGAGCTGTTTTTT
- TRBJ1-1 many TRBV28 CASMEGRANTEAFF TGTGCCAGCATGGAGGGGCGCGCGAACACTGAAGCTTTCTTT
TRBD2 TRBJ2-5 - TRBV4-1 CASSPLLRSGGFGEPQYF TGCGCCAGCAGCCCACTCCTCCGGAGCGGGGGGTTCGGAGAGCCCCAGTACTTC
TRBD1 TRBJ2-7 many TRBV29-1 CSVVGTGGYEQYF TGCAGCGTTGTCGGGACAGGGGGCTACGAGCAGTACTTC
- TRBJ2-1 many TRBV2 CASSRYAHNEQFF TGTGCCAGCAGCCGCTACGCCCACAATGAGCAGTTCTTC
TRBD1 TRBJ2-7 few TRBV28 CASSARQGAGMYEQYF TGTGCCAGCAGTGCCCGACAGGGGGCAGGGATGTACGAGCAGTACTTC
TRBD1 TRBJ1-5 many TRBV27 CASSPGGPNQPQHF TGTGCCAGCAGTCCAGGGGGACCCAATCAGCCCCAGCATTTT
TRBD2 TRBJ2-5 - TRBV29-1 CSVDGWEGGTQYF TGCAGCGTTGACGGGTGGGAGGGTGGGACCCAGTACTTC
TRBD1 TRBJ1-1 many TRBV29-1 CSVETGAPEAFF TGCAGCGTTGAGACAGGGGCACCTGAAGCTTTCTTT
- TRBJ1-5 many TRBV20-1 CSASQVGVGQPQHF TGCAGTGCTAGCCAGGTGGGAGTCGGTCAGCCCCAGCATTTT